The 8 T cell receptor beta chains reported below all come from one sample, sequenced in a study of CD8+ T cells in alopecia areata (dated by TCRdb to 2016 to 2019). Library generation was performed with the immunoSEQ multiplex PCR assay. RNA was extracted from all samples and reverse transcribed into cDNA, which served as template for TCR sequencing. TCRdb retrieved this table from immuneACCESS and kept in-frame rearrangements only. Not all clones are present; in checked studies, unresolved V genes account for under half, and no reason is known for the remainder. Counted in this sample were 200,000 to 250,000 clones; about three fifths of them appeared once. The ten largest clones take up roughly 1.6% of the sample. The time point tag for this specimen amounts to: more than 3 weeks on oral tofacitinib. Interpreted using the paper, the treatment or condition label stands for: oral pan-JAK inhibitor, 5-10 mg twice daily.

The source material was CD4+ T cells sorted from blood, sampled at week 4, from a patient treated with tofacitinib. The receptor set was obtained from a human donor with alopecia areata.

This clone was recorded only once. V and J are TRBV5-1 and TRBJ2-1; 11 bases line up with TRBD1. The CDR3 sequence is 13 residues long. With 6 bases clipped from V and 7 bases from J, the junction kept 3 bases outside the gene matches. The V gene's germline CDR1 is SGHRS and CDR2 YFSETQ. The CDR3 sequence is CASTDRGRNEQFF. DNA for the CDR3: TGCGCCAGCACGGACAGGGGGCGGAATGAGCAGTTCTTC.

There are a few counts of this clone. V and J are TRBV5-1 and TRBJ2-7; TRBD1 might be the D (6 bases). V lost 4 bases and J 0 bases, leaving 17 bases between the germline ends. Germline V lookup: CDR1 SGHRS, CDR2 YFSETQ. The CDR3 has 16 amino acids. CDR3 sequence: CASSLTAVGASYEQYF. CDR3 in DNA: TGCGCCAGCAGCCTGACTGCGGTGGGGGCCTCCTACGAGCAGTACTTC.

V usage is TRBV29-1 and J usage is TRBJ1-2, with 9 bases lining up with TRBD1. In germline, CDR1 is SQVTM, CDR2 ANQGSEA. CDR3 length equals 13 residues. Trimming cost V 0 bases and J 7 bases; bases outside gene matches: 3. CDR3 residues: CSVEDRDRAGYTF. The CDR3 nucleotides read TGCAGCGTTGAAGATCGGGACAGGGCTGGCTACACCTTC.

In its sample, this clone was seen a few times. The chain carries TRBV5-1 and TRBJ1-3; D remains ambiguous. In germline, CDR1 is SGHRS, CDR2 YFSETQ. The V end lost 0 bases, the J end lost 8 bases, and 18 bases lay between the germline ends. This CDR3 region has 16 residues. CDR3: CASSLEGLRSMDTIYF. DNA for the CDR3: TGCGCCAGCAGCTTGGAGGGTTTGCGGTCGATGGACACCATATATTTT.

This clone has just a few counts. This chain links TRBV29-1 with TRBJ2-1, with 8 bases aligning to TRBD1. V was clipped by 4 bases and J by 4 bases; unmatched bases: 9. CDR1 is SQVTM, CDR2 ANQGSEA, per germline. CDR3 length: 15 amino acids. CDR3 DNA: TGCAGCGTTGCAGACAGGGGAATGCGGTACAATGAGCAGTTCTTC. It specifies CSVADRGMRYNEQFF.

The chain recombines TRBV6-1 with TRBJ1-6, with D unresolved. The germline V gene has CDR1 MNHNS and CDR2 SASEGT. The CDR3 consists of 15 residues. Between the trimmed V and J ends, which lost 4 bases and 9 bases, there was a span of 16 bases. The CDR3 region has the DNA TGTGCCAGCAGTGCGTACAGCCTTAGGACTTCACCCCTCCACTTT. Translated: CASSAYSLRTSPLHF.

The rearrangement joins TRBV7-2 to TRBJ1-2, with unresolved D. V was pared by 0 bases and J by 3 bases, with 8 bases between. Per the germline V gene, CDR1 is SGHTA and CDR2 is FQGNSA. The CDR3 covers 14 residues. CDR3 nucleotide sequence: TGTGCCAGCAGCTTAGCAGGAAGGGACTATGGCTACACCTTC. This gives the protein CASSLAGRDYGYTF.

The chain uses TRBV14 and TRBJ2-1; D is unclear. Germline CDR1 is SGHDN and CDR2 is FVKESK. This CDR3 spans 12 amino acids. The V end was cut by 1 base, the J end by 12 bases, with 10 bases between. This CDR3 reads CASSQALGGQFF. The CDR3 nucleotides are TGTGCCAGCAGCCAAGCGCTAGGTGGGCAGTTCTTC.